The sequence of this T cell receptor (beta chain) was determined in a study of cytomegalovirus exposure and HLA in healthy donors. Study observations and caveats: Within the 90 to 150 validation repertoires, first-cohort TCR clusters tended to co-occur, according to a later analysis. Some TCR beta chains (roughly 160 of them) were listed as cytomegalovirus-associated.

The donors were part of the validation cohort, which consisted of more than 90 subjects and was separate from the first cohort of 670 or so subjects. Looked up from germline, CDR1 is SGHDT and CDR2 is YYEEEE. V dropped 6 bases and J dropped 5 bases, with 15 bases sitting between them. The CDR3 is made up of 13 amino acids. Sequencing was performed with immunoSEQ multiplex PCR; in TCRdb, only in-frame clones are kept and a portion is missing. The data show about 120,000 clones, approximately 81% seen once. This clone has more than one count but fewer than ten. Its cognate antigen is unknown. J is TRBJ2-7 and V is TRBV5-6, with D possibly being TRBD2 (5 bases). This TCR came from a woman aged 25 to 39 in good health and CMV-seronegative. Sequencing was carried out using PBMCs. The DNA for the CDR3 is TGTGCCAGCAAACTAGGACGCGTCCACGAGCAGTACTTC. It yields the protein CASKLGRVHEQYF.